The 2 T cell receptor beta chains given below trace back to one sample, sequenced in a study of T cell responses to AZD1222 COVID-19 vaccine. The assay was immunoSEQ multiplex PCR, and TCRdb's table has in-frame clones only and misses some. The sample shows over 150,000 clones, roughly nine tenths of them seen only once. Specimen: peripheral blood, collected on day 0 of AZD1222 vaccination. The receptors originated from an adult in good health.

The V gene is TRBV4-1, the J gene TRBJ2-7; D might be TRBD1 (5 bases). The length of the CDR3 is 14 residues. The V gene lost 4 bases and the J gene lost 1 base, with 11 bases spanning the gap. The germline gives CDR1 MGHRA, CDR2 YSYEKL. The CDR3 protein is CASSPTTDSYEQYF. DNA of the CDR3: TGCGCCAGCAGCCCCACGACAGATTCCTACGAGCAGTACTTC.

The chain recombines TRBV25-1 with TRBJ2-2; no clear D gene. Germline V gene sequence: CDR1 MGHDK, CDR2 SYGVNS. The V end was cut by 3 bases, the J end by 6 bases, with 17 bases between. This CDR3 spans 16 amino acids. CDR3 residues: CASSDLGRASAGELFF. The CDR3 DNA follows: TGTGCCAGCAGTGACCTCGGACGGGCCTCGGCCGGGGAGCTGTTTTTT.